The 10 T cell receptor beta chains below all came from one sample that was sequenced in a study of human T cells and chemical hapten exposure. Time point of the sample: patch test 2, 6 weeks after DPC sensitization. This sample's treatment: therapeutic diphenylcyclopropenone sensitization with weekly scalp DPC. TCRdb re-analysed the RACE reads in MiXCR, keeping a single row per CDR3 protein. Of tens of thousands of distinct CDR3 sequences listed, about 10% are singletons. The material sequenced was whole blood, taken in connection with sensitization to the hapten diphenylcyclopropenone (DPC). The receptors were gathered from a man aged 35-49 years with alopecia areata. Some clones in this sample may be carry-over from other donors' samples.

The chain is built from TRBV6-2 or TRBV6-3 and TRBJ1-1; 11 bases are shared with TRBD1. Looked up from germline, CDR1 is MNHEY and CDR2 is SVGEGT. This CDR3 comprises 13 residues. Unmatched junction bases numbered 2, after V lost 5 bases and J lost 6 bases. The CDR3 sequence is CASSRTGGSEAFF. CDR3 nucleotides: TGTGCCAGCAGTCGGACAGGGGGCTCTGAAGCTTTCTTT.

The chain has TRBV6-6 and TRBJ2-7; 7 bases align to TRBD2. The CDR3 loop spans 14 amino acids. Germline lookup yields CDR1 MNHNY and CDR2 SVGAGI (reference sequence). The ends lost 4 bases at V and 2 bases at J; junction bases unmatched: 5. CDR3 protein: CASSSPGTTYEQYV. Here the CDR3 DNA reads TGTGCCAGCAGTTCGCCCGGGACTACCTACGAGCAGTACGTC.

In the case of this clonotype: A much larger clone lies a single base off, so this may be a read error. The chain has TRBV20-1 and TRBJ1-3; no clear D gene. CDR3 size: 14 residues. Germline V gene data show CDR1 as DFQATT and CDR2 as SNEGSKA (reference sequence). The CDR3 region is CSALPDNSRNTIYF. CDR3 sequence (DNA): TGCAGTGCGTTACCGGATAACTCTCGAAACACCATATATTTT.

The chain links TRBV5-6 to TRBJ2-2, with 8 bases fitting TRBD2. This CDR3 comprises 17 residues. From germline, CDR1 is SGHDT and CDR2 YYEEEE. The trim removed 1 base at V and 4 bases at J, leaving 9 bases unmatched. The CDR3 region is CASSLLAGTRITGELFF. CDR3 sequence (DNA): TGTGCCAGCAGCTTGTTAGCCGGGACTAGAATCACCGGGGAGCTGTTTTTT.

The sample holds a few counts of this clonotype. CDR3 amino acids: CASSPPGAHEQYF. For the CDR3, the DNA is TGTGCCAGCTCACCCCCCGGGGCCCACGAGCAGTACTTC. V gene TRBV18 combines with J gene TRBJ2-7; D possibly uses TRBD1 or TRBD2 (5 bases each). Looked up from germline, CDR1 is KGHSH and CDR2 is LQKENI. Deletions cut 3 bases from V and 5 bases from J, with 11 bases between. The length of the CDR3 is 13 residues.

This clonotype was seen ten or more times. The junction departs from the called germline gene at one end, perhaps through a read error. V usage is TRBV7-7 and J usage is TRBJ2-5; 8 bases fit TRBD2. The CDR3 has 16 residues. Germline V gene lookup returns CDR1 SSHAT and CDR2 FNYEAQ (reference sequence). The chain's CDR3 is CASSPHSGTIQETQYF. The CDR3 region has the DNA TGTGCTAGCAGCCCGCATAGCGGGACGATACAAGAGACCCAGTACTTC.

This clonotype appeared many times. The chain has TRBV6-2 or TRBV6-3 and TRBJ2-1; 9 bases align to TRBD2. This CDR3 has 14 amino acids. V dropped 8 bases and J dropped 9; count of bases not matched to a gene: 11. CDR1 is MNHEY, CDR2 SVGEGT, per germline. As DNA, the CDR3 is TGTGCCAGCCACCGGGGCGGGGGGGACAGTGAGCAGTTCTTC. Translating gives CASHRGGGDSEQFF.

This chain links TRBV4-1 with TRBJ2-5; D gene ambiguous. CDR3 length equals 15 residues. Germline CDR1 and CDR2: MGHRA and YSYEKL. Between the trimmed V and J ends, which lost 4 bases and 3 bases, there was a span of 15 bases. The chain's CDR3 is CASSPLPTTKETQYF. For the CDR3, the DNA is TGCGCCAGCAGCCCGCTCCCGACGACGAAAGAGACCCAGTACTTC.

In its sample, this clonotype was seen a few times. This chain connects TRBV9 to TRBJ1-2; tentative D call: TRBD1 (6 bases). Trimming took 0 bases from V and 0 from J, leaving 15 bases between them. The CDR3 extends over 17 amino acids. Germline V gene data show CDR1 as SGDLS and CDR2 as YYNGEE. CDR3 nucleotide sequence: TGTGCCAGCAGCGTAGACGGCAGGGGTCGTACTAACTATGGCTACACCTTC. Translation: CASSVDGRGRTNYGYTF.

The CDR3 loop is CASRFQADTQYF. DNA for the CDR3: TGTGCCAGCAGGTTTCAAGCGGATACGCAGTATTTT. This chain joins TRBV28 and TRBJ2-3; the D is unclear. The CDR3 extends over 12 amino acids. From germline, CDR1 is MDHEN and CDR2 SYDVKM. The V and J ends lost 6 bases and 6 bases respectively, with 10 bases between them.